Shown below are 23 T cell receptor beta chains from a single sample sequenced in a study of blood T cell repertoires in COVID-19. Sequenced by immunoSEQ multiplex PCR; TCRdb stores in-frame clones only, minus some. Of some 130,000 clones listed, 90% are singletons. The source material was peripheral blood. The receptors come from a man aged 50 to 59 with active COVID-19.

V is TRBV7-9 and J is TRBJ1-6; D is unclear. V lost 5 bases to trimming and J lost 0 bases, with 11 bases between them. The CDR3 is made up of 16 amino acids. Germline assignment: CDR1 SEHNR and CDR2 FQNEAQ (reference sequence). As DNA, the CDR3 is TGTGCCAGCAGCCGAGTACAGAGCTCCTATAATTCACCCCTCCACTTT. The encoded protein is CASSRVQSSYNSPLHF.

The chain uses TRBV6-1 and TRBJ1-2, with a possible D match to TRBD1 (6 bases). Germline V lookup: CDR1 MNHNS, CDR2 SASEGT. This CDR3 region has 17 residues. V lost 1 base to trimming and J lost 5 bases, with 20 bases between them. The CDR3 region has the DNA TGTGCCAGCAGTGAAGAGCGGACAGCATCCACCAGTTATGGCTACACCTTC. Protein product: CASSEERTASTSYGYTF.

This sequence joins TRBV7-9 and TRBJ1-6, with TRBD1 as a possible D gene (5 bases). V gave up 4 bases and J gave up 10 bases, with 14 bases separating them. The germline V gene encodes CDR1 SEHNR and CDR2 FQNEAQ (reference sequence). CDR3 length: 14 amino acids. The chain's CDR3 is CASSSIAGKSPLHF. DNA for the CDR3: TGTGCCAGCAGCTCAATCGCAGGGAAGTCACCCCTCCACTTT.

V is TRBV7-2 and J is TRBJ1-2, with TRBD1 identical over 8 bases. The CDR3 contains 14 residues. Germline lookup yields CDR1 SGHTA and CDR2 FQGNSA. V shed 5 bases, J shed 5 bases, and the junction held 7 bases outside the gene matches. In DNA, the CDR3 is TGTGCCAGCAGCCCGGACAGGGTATGGTATGGCTACACCTTC. Translating it yields CASSPDRVWYGYTF.

The chain joins TRBV5-4 to TRBJ2-3, with D perhaps TRBD2 (5 bases). The CDR3 extends over 14 amino acids. The V end lost 0 bases, the J end lost 1 base, and 6 bases lay between the germline ends. The germline V gene has CDR1 SGHNT and CDR2 YYREEE (reference sequence). For the CDR3, the DNA is TGTGCCAGCAGCTTGGTTAGCGGCACAGATACGCAGTATTTT. It encodes CASSLVSGTDTQYF.

V usage is TRBV5-1 and J usage is TRBJ1-1; 7 bases match TRBD1. The germline V gene has CDR1 SGHRS and CDR2 YFSETQ. V shed 5 bases and J 5 bases; nucleotides not matched to a gene: 9. There are 14 residues in the CDR3. This chain's CDR3 is CASRPTGRETEAFF. CDR3 nucleotides: TGCGCCAGCAGACCGACAGGGAGAGAGACTGAAGCTTTCTTT.

The chain combines TRBV3-1 (or the pseudogene TRBV3-2) with TRBJ1-4; D ambiguous. The V and J ends lost 1 base and 13 bases respectively, with 10 bases between them. CDR1 and CDR2 (germline): LGHDT, YNNKEL (reference sequence). The CDR3 runs to 12 residues. The CDR3 nucleotides are TGTGCCAGCAGCCAAGCGGGGTTGGGACTGTTTTTT. It encodes CASSQAGLGLFF.

The CDR3 DNA follows: TGTGCCAGCAGCGTAGCTCGTGCTAGTGATGGCTACACCTTC. It specifies CASSVARASDGYTF. The V gene is TRBV9, the J gene TRBJ1-2; D is unresolved. The germline V gene has CDR1 SGDLS and CDR2 YYNGEE. CDR3 length: 14 amino acids. Trimming removed 0 bases from V and 6 bases from J, with 12 bases in between.

This chain joins TRBV7-8 and TRBJ2-7; D gene ambiguous. The CDR3 has 15 residues. V was shortened by 1 base and J by 2 bases, with 12 bases between the two germline ends. Germline loops: CDR1 SGHVS, CDR2 FQNEAQ. The CDR3 coding sequence is TGTGCCAGCAGCTTAGGTACAGCTAAACCCTACGAGCAGTACGTC. Its translation: CASSLGTAKPYEQYV.

This clone was seen only once. The chain couples TRBV5-4 to TRBJ1-4; 7 bases match TRBD1. Germline lookup yields CDR1 SGHNT and CDR2 YYREEE (reference sequence). The CDR3 has 15 amino acids. With V trimmed by 2 bases and J by 8 bases, 9 bases remained unmatched. The CDR3 loop reads CASSFGGTEEEKLFF. The CDR3 DNA reads as TGTGCCAGCAGCTTCGGCGGGACAGAGGAAGAAAAACTGTTTTTT.

J is TRBJ2-1 and V is TRBV7-2, with 9 bases that match TRBD2. There are 15 residues in the CDR3. Looked up from germline, CDR1 is SGHTA and CDR2 is FQGNSA. The ends lost 4 bases at V and 7 bases at J; junction bases unmatched: 8. The CDR3, as DNA: TGTGCCAGCAGCTCCATGGGACTAGCCGCAAATGAGCAGTTCTTC. Its translation: CASSSMGLAANEQFF.

This clone was recorded once. The chain employs TRBV12-3 or TRBV12-4 and TRBJ2-5, with 7 nucleotides matching TRBD2. The V segment lost 5 bases and the J segment 6 bases; nucleotides outside the gene matches: 3. This CDR3 is built from 12 residues. The CDR3 sequence: CASSTSVKTQYF. CDR3 DNA sequence: TGTGCCAGCAGTACTAGCGTAAAGACCCAGTACTTC.

Only a few counts were recorded for this clone. Within the sample, other DNA sequences also encode this same CDR3. The chain employs TRBV9 and TRBJ2-1; 9 nucleotides align to TRBD2. Germline V lookup: CDR1 SGDLS, CDR2 YYNGEE. The V gene end was trimmed by 2 bases and the J gene end by 4 bases; junction bases not matched to a gene: 7. The CDR3 is made up of 16 amino acids. DNA for the CDR3: TGTGCCAGCAGCGTTGCTAGCGGGACGGCGTACAATGAGCAGTTCTTC. This translates into CASSVASGTAYNEQFF.

As DNA, the CDR3 is TGTGCCAGCGCCCAGGGACTAAGCCAGGGCGGGGAGCTGTTTTTT. This translates into CASAQGLSQGGELFF. The chain employs TRBV6-6 and TRBJ2-2; the match to TRBD2 covers 7 bases. The CDR3 loop spans 15 amino acids. Unmatched junction bases numbered 13, after V lost 8 bases and J lost 7 bases. Germline CDR1 MNHNY, CDR2 SVGAGI (reference sequence).

The chain links TRBV2 to TRBJ2-5; 11 positions match TRBD2. This CDR3 is 15 amino acids long. The V and J ends lost 4 bases and 13 bases, in that order; junction bases with no gene match: 14. Germline loops: CDR1 SNHLY, CDR2 FYNNEI. In DNA, the CDR3 is TGTGCCAGCAGTGCAAATCTAGCGGGGGGCCTCACAGGGTACTTC. Residues: CASSANLAGGLTGYF.

This clone occurred once. The chain employs TRBV9 and TRBJ1-1; D might be TRBD1 (5 bases). The CDR3 runs 15 residues. Germline CDR1 reads SGDLS; CDR2 reads YYNGEE. Trimming cost V 4 bases and J 6 bases, with 19 bases left between them. The CDR3 DNA reads as TGTGCCAGCAGCCCATCGACGGGGGTAATATCTGAAGCTTTCTTT. This encodes CASSPSTGVISEAFF.

This clone was observed once. This CDR3 reads CASSPGRQGISEQYV. In DNA, the CDR3 is TGTGCCAGCTCCCCCGGCAGACAGGGTATTTCCGAGCAGTACGTC. V gene TRBV18 combines with J gene TRBJ2-7; TRBD1 aligns across 7 bases. CDR1 is KGHSH, CDR2 LQKENI, per germline. The CDR3 consists of 15 residues. The V segment lost 6 bases and the J segment 6 bases; nucleotides outside the gene matches: 14.

J is TRBJ2-3 and V is TRBV5-1; no reliable D call. The CDR3 runs to 15 residues. V was shortened by 4 bases and J by 0 bases, with 12 bases between the two germline ends. Germline values: CDR1 SGHRS, CDR2 YFSETQ. The CDR3 is CASSARFTSTDTQYF. The CDR3 DNA sequence: TGCGCCAGCAGCGCTAGATTCACTAGCACAGATACGCAGTATTTT. Drawing the rest from reference TRBV5-1 and TRBJ2-3, the complete variable domain is KAGVTQTPRYLIKTRGQQVTLSCSPISGHRSVSWYQQTPGQGLQFLFEYFSETQRNKGNFPGRFSGRQFSNSRSEMNVSTLELGDSALYLCASSARFTSTDTQYFGPGTRLTVL.

This clone was counted a single time. The V call is TRBV4-2, the J call TRBJ2-2, with 10 bases that match TRBD1. V was clipped by 4 bases and J by 5 bases; unmatched bases: 1. Germline CDR1 and CDR2: LGHNA and YNFKEQ. CDR3 length: 14 amino acids. The CDR3 sequence is CASSRTGGTGELFF. CDR3 in DNA: TGTGCCAGCAGCCGGACAGGGGGGACCGGGGAGCTGTTTTTT.

CDR3 nucleotides: TGTGCCAGCAGCTTGCCAGGCACAGATACGCAGTATTTT. Translation: CASSLPGTDTQYF. The V gene is TRBV5-4, the J gene TRBJ2-3; D gene unclear. The ends were cut back, 1 base at V and 1 base at J, with 4 bases in the middle. The CDR3 consists of 13 residues. Per germline, CDR1 SGHNT and CDR2 YYREEE (reference sequence).

V gene TRBV2 combines with J gene TRBJ1-6, with D uncertain. Between the trimmed V and J ends, which lost 6 bases and 8 bases, there was a span of 14 bases. The CDR3 runs 14 residues. Germline V gene data show CDR1 as SNHLY and CDR2 as FYNNEI. CDR3: CASRRRYADSPLHF. CDR3 DNA sequence: TGTGCCAGCAGGAGGCGGTACGCCGATTCACCCCTCCACTTT. Full variable domain (outside the CDR3, taken from reference TRBV2 and TRBJ1-6): EPEVTQTPSHQVTQMGQEVILRCVPISNHLYFYWYRQILGQKVEFLVSFYNNEISEKSEIFDDQFSVERPDGSNFTLKIRSTKLEDSAMYFCASRRRYADSPLHFGNGTRLTVT.

The chain employs TRBV5-4 and TRBJ1-1; D possibly corresponds to TRBD1 (6 bases). V was trimmed by 0 bases and J by 0 bases, leaving 15 bases between them. Per germline, CDR1 SGHNT and CDR2 YYREEE (reference sequence). This CDR3 has 17 residues. The CDR3 DNA reads TGTGCCAGCAGCTTGGCTTCTGGCAGGGGTATGAACACTGAAGCTTTCTTT. This gives the protein CASSLASGRGMNTEAFF.

This sequence joins TRBV5-7 and TRBJ1-1; D may be TRBD1 (6 bases). TRBV5-7 is an open reading frame whose function is uncertain. The V end was cut by 0 bases, the J end by 1 base, with 13 bases between. The CDR3 has 16 amino acids. CDR3 protein: CASSLAGDIKNTEAFF. CDR3 coding DNA: TGTGCCAGCAGCTTGGCTGGGGACATTAAGAACACTGAAGCTTTCTTT.